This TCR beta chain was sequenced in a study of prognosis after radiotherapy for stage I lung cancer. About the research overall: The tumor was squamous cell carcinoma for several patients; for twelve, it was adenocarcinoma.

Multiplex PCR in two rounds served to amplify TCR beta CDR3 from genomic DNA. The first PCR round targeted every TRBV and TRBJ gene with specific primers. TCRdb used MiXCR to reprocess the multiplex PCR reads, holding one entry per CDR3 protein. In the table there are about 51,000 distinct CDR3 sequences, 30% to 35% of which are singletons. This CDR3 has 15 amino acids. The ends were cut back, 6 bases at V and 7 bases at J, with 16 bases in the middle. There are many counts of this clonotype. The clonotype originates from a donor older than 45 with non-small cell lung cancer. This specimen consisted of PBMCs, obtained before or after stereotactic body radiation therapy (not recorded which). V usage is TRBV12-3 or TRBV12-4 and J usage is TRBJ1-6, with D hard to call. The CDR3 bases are TGTGCCAGCAGCTTCGGGAGCGTAGGGAATTCACCCCTCCACTTT. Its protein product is CASSFGSVGNSPLHF.